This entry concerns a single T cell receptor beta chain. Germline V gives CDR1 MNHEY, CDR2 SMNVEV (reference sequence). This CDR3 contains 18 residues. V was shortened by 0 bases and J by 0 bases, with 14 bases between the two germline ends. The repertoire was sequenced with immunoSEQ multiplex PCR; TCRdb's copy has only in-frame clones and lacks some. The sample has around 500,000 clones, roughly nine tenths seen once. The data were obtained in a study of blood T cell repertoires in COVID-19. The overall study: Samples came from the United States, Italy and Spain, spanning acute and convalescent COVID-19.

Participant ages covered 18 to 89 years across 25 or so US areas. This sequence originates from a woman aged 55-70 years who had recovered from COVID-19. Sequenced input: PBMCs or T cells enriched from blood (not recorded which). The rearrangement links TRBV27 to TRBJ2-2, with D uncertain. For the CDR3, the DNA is TGTGCCAGCAGTTTATCTGTTTTGACACCTACGAACACCGGGGAGCTGTTTTTT. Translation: CASSLSVLTPTNTGELFF.